The present entry profiles one T cell receptor (beta chain) with its context. With 4 bases clipped from V and 5 bases from J, the junction kept 6 bases outside the gene matches. The germline V gene encodes CDR1 SQVTM and CDR2 ANQGSEA. CDR3 size: 13 residues. The sample comes from a study of blood T cell repertoires in COVID-19. For the study at large: The United States, Italy and Spain provided the acute and convalescent COVID-19 samples. PBMCs, B-cell-depleted T cells, or T cells were the source of the cDNA or gDNA that made up the material.

Authors' methods: Estimation of nucleated cell counts was performed using reference gene primer amplification. TCRdb's copy holds only in-frame clones and misses some; the assay was immunoSEQ multiplex PCR. That table furnishes V, J and clone size, whereas the DNA furnished D and trimming. The table includes 200,000 to 250,000 clones, around nine tenths detected once. The receptor was derived from a woman in her sixties or seventies with acute or convalescent COVID-19. V usage is TRBV29-1 and J usage is TRBJ1-1; TRBD1 matches at 8 bases. The sequenced sample was peripheral blood. The CDR3, as DNA: TGCAGCGTTGCCAGGGGGCTTGGAACTGAAGCTTTCTTT. Amino acids: CSVARGLGTEAFF.